These T cell receptor beta chains were read from a single sample in a study of OX40 agonist ivuxolimab in advanced cancers. Clones were sequenced by immunoSEQ multiplex PCR, and TCRdb holds only the in-frame ones, with some missing. The table lists tens of thousands of clones, around 87% of them singletons, with over 0.25% in the top ten. Sequences were derived from CD4+ or CD8+ T cells sorted from blood, sampled in a trial of the OX40 agonist ivuxolimab. Source of these receptors: an adult with an advanced solid tumor such as melanoma, head and neck, liver or kidney cancer. The CDR3 runs from the conserved cysteine through the conserved F or W.

V gene | CDR3 protein
TRBV6-5 | CASSYGLYSTDTQYF
TRBV7-9 | CASSFGRGNTEAFF
TRBV10-3 | CAISESSGGYTEAFF
TRBV11-3 | CASSPRRWQANTEAFF
TRBV6-1 | CASHRVGTGELFF
TRBV6-4 | CASSHGPGGSRENEKLFF
TRBV19 | CASSIPSVTYTGELFF
TRBV6-6 | CASSRRREGGELFF
TRBV11-1 | CASSDGENTEAFF
TRBV28 | CASSIPRPDRRGEKLFF
TRBV20-1 | CSASDRSEAFF
TRBV5-1 | CASSPQGSGDGYTF
TRBV6-6 | CASFNSGSTDTQYF
TRBV29-1 | CSGDLQSEQFF
TRBV7-8 | CASRRDSYNEQFF
TRBV5-1 | CASSLSGGFPDTQYF
TRBV7-3 | CASSLGQHYEQYF
TRBV6-1 | CASRHRQGPQETQYF
TRBV5-1 | CASSLAPTGGGETQYF
TRBV6-5 | CASSYRSGKTEAFF
TRBV9 | CASSPSHVKSSLWTEAFF
TRBV28 | CASSFGYSNQPQHF
TRBV27 | CASSPSDRVAIYF
TRBV5-4 | CASSRDTNTGELFF
TRBV2 | CASTKAGSPEQYF
TRBV11-2 | CASSRTGNNNEKLFF
TRBV20-1 | CSAGENIQYF